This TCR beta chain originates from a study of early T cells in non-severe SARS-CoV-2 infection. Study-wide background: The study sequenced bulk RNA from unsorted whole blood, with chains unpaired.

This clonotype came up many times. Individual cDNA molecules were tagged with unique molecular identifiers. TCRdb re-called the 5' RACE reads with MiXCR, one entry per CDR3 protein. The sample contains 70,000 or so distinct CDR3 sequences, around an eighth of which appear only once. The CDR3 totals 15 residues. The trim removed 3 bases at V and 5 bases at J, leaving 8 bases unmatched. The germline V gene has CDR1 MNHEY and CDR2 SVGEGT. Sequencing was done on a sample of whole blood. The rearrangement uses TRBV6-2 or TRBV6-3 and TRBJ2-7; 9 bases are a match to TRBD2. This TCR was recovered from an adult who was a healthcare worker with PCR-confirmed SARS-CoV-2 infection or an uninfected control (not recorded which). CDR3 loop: CASSYTRTSVNEQYF. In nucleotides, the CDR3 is TGTGCCAGCAGTTATACCCGGACTAGCGTTAACGAGCAGTACTTC.